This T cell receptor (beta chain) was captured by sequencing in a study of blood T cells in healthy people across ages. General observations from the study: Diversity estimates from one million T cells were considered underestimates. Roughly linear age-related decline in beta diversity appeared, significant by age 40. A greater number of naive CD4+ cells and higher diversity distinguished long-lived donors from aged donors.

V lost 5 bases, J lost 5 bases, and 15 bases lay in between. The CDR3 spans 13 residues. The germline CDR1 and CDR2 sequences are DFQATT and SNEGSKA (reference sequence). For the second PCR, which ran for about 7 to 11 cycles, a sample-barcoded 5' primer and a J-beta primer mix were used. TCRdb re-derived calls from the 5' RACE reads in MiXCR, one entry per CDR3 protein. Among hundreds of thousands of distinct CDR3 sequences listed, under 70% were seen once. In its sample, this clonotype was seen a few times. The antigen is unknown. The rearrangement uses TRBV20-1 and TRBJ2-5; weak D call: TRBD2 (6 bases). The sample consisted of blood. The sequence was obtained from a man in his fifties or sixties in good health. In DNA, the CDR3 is TGCAGTGCTCCGACCCCGGGGAGGGAGACCCAGTACTTC. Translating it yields CSAPTPGRETQYF.